Reported below is one T cell receptor beta chain. This sample was taken from a study of blood T cell repertoires in COVID-19. Study-wide context: PBMCs, B-cell-depleted T cells, or T cells were the source of the cDNA or gDNA that made up the material.

The authors' processing: Reference gene primer amplification in the assay estimated nucleated cell counts. TCRdb's copy holds only in-frame clones and misses some; the assay was immunoSEQ multiplex PCR. The V and J calls and the clone size are those of that table, but D and trimming were determined from the DNA. Of 150,000 to 200,000 clones listed, about 82% are singletons. CDR3 length: 13 amino acids. V was trimmed by 0 bases and J by 3 bases, leaving 6 bases between them. CDR1 is LGHNA, CDR2 YSLEER, per germline. The chain carries TRBV4-3 and TRBJ2-7, with no clear D. The sample consisted of peripheral blood. This TCR derives from a woman between 25 and 40 years old with acute or convalescent COVID-19. CDR3 coding DNA: TGCGCCAGCAGCCAAGAAGCCGGCTACGAGCAGTACTTC. Translating it yields CASSQEAGYEQYF.